The 23 T cell receptor beta chains presented below share a single source sample, sequenced in a study of regulatory T cells in long-lasting Graves disease. Time point specified: newly diagnosed GD, antithyroid drugs for less than 3 months. From RNA extracted from PBMCs, the TCR library was made. Construction of the TCR beta libraries employed iRepertoire HTBI primers in conjunction with Arm-PCR of CDR3 regions. TCRdb reprocessed the multiplex PCR reads via MiXCR and lists one record per CDR3 protein. This sample has 400,000 to 500,000 distinct CDR3 sequences, with 15% found just once. Separately, the same data were catalogued under a study of T cells in Graves' hyperthyroidism and ophthalmopathy.

The source material was peripheral blood mononuclear cells (PBMCs), sampled at new diagnosis, from a patient treated with antithyroid drugs. These receptors came from a woman in her thirties or forties with Graves disease.

In this sample, this clonotype turned up many times. The chain uses TRBV7-9 and TRBJ2-5, with D possibly being TRBD1 or TRBD2 (5 bases each). V lost 1 base, J lost 5 bases, and 20 bases lay in between. The CDR3 is 17 residues long. From germline, CDR1 is SEHNR and CDR2 FQNEAQ (reference sequence). The CDR3 nucleotides are TGTGCCAGCAGCTTAGAAGGGCGTGGACAACGGAGGGAGACCCAGTACTTC. Translating gives CASSLEGRGQRRETQYF.

This clonotype was seen many times. V and J are TRBV27 and TRBJ1-1; D may be TRBD1 (6 bases). V shed 3 bases and J shed 5 bases, with 7 bases lying between them. Germline CDR1 MNHEY, CDR2 SMNVEV (reference sequence). The CDR3 is 12 amino acids. CDR3 loop: CASSFTGTEAFF. Written as DNA, the CDR3 is TGTGCCAGCAGTTTCACAGGGACTGAAGCTTTCTTT.

Many counts were recorded for this clonotype. The J gene is TRBJ2-7, the V gene TRBV15; 11 bases align to TRBD2. CDR3 size: 16 residues. J lost 2 bases, V lost 5 bases, and 8 bases had no gene match. Germline CDR1 LNHNV, CDR2 YYDKDF (reference sequence). CDR3 sequence (DNA): TGTGCCACCAGCGGAAATTTACTAGCGGGAGCCTACGAGCAGTACTTC. Amino acid sequence: CATSGNLLAGAYEQYF.

This clonotype was seen once. A read error may explain this, as a much larger clone is one base away. J is TRBJ2-5 and V is TRBV7-8; no reliable D call. From germline, CDR1 is SGHVS and CDR2 FQNEAQ. The CDR3 runs 14 residues. V shed 4 bases and J shed 5 bases, with 14 bases lying between them. The DNA of the CDR3 is TGTGCCAGCAGCTCAGAGGAGTTTAGGGAGACCCAGTACTTC. It codes for CASSSEEFRETQYF.

About this clonotype itself: A read error is likely, as this CDR3 ends without the conserved phenylalanine or tryptophan. The chain combines TRBV6-1 with TRBJ2-7, with TRBD1 as a possible D gene (8 bases). The germline gives CDR1 MNHNS, CDR2 SASEGT. V lost 4 bases to trimming and J lost 2 bases, with 12 bases between them. The CDR3 length is 14 residues. The CDR3 sequence is CASSGTGRAYEQYS. DNA for the CDR3: TGTGCCAGCAGTGGGACAGGGAGGGCCTACGAGCAGTACTCC.

This clonotype was picked up many times. This chain uses TRBV12-3 or TRBV12-4 with TRBJ2-7; D perhaps matches TRBD1 (7 bases). The CDR3 spans 16 residues. V lost 6 bases and J lost 2, with 20 bases in between. CDR3 protein: CASSQETGTVTYEQYF. CDR3 coding DNA: TGTGCCAGCAGCCAGGAGACAGGGACTGTCACCTACGAGCAGTACTTC.

This chain links TRBV7-2 with TRBJ1-1; D is ambiguous. From germline, CDR1 is SGHTA and CDR2 FQGNSA. This CDR3 has 13 amino acids. V gave up 4 bases and J gave up 7 bases, with 13 bases separating them. The CDR3 sequence is CASSSRVGYEAFF. The CDR3 DNA sequence: TGTGCCAGCAGCTCCCGGGTTGGTTATGAAGCTTTCTTT. Variable domain in full (rest from reference TRBV7-2 and TRBJ1-1): GAGVSQSPSNKVTEKGKDVELRCDPISGHTALYWYRQSLGQGLEFLIYFQGNSAPDKSGLPSDRFSAERTGGSVSTLTIQRTQQEDSAVYLCASSSRVGYEAFFGQGTRLTVV.

V usage is TRBV14 and J usage is TRBJ2-5; weak D call: TRBD2 (6 bases). The CDR3 spans 15 residues. V was cut by 3 bases and J by 2 bases, with 13 bases left in between. Germline V gene lookup returns CDR1 SGHDN and CDR2 FVKESK. CDR3 in amino acids: CASSQILAPQETQYF. As DNA, the CDR3 is TGTGCCAGCAGCCAGATACTAGCCCCGCAAGAGACCCAGTACTTC.

This clonotype has a count of ten or more. The chain uses TRBV6-2 or TRBV6-3 and TRBJ2-3; TRBD1 agrees at 7 bases. CDR3 length: 14 amino acids. V was clipped by 7 bases and J by 0 bases; unmatched bases: 4. Germline V gives CDR1 MNHEY, CDR2 SVGEGT. The DNA of the CDR3 is TGTGCCAGCAAGACAGGGTCTAGCACAGATACGCAGTATTTT. This codes for CASKTGSSTDTQYF.

This clonotype has only a few counts. The chain employs TRBV7-9 and TRBJ2-1; TRBD2 agrees at 7 bases. CDR3 length equals 15 residues. V lost 5 bases to trimming and J lost 5 bases; unmatched junction nucleotides: 9. Per germline, CDR1 SEHNR and CDR2 FQNEAQ (reference sequence). The CDR3 nucleotides are TGTGCCAGCAGCGTTAGCGTGGGGGGGGACAATGAGCAGTTCTTC. Protein product: CASSVSVGGDNEQFF.

This clonotype was seen a handful of times. V usage is TRBV29-1 and J usage is TRBJ2-2; 7 positions agree with TRBD1. V shed 4 bases and J 5 bases; nucleotides not matched to a gene: 7. The germline CDR1 and CDR2 sequences are SQVTM and ANQGSEA. The CDR3 sequence is 14 residues long. The DNA of the CDR3 is TGCAGCGTTGTTGTCAGGGGGTTAACCGGGGAGCTGTTTTTT. It codes for CSVVVRGLTGELFF.

Points on this clonotype: A much bigger clone sits one base away, suggesting this may be a read error. The V and J genes are TRBV20-1 and TRBJ2-7, with a possible D match to TRBD2 (6 bases). The CDR3 sequence is 16 residues long. CDR1 and CDR2 (germline): DFQATT, SNEGSKA (reference sequence). CDR3 sequence: CSAGDLRASVPYEQYF. As DNA, the CDR3 is TGCAGTGCTGGAGATCTCCGGGCTAGCGTCCCCTACGAGCAGTACTTC.

This rearrangement joins TRBV2 to TRBJ2-7, with D perhaps given as TRBD1 or TRBD2 (6 bases each). Trimming removed 2 bases from V and 6 bases from J, with 11 bases in between. Germline CDR1 SNHLY, CDR2 FYNNEI. The CDR3 loop spans 13 amino acids. The CDR3 sequence: CASSESRGREQYF. The CDR3 region has the DNA TGTGCCAGCAGTGAATCACGGGGGCGCGAGCAGTACTTC.

The chain has TRBV4-3 and TRBJ1-3; D not certain. V was pared by 0 bases and J by 2 bases, with 8 bases between. Per germline, CDR1 LGHNA and CDR2 YSLEER. This CDR3 spans 15 amino acids. Here the CDR3 reads CASSQDWQAGNTIYF. The DNA for the CDR3 is TGCGCCAGCAGCCAAGATTGGCAGGCTGGAAACACCATATATTTT.

This clonotype was detected once. The genes are TRBV5-1 and TRBJ2-7; 10 bases line up with TRBD2. The CDR3 totals 15 residues. Germline CDR1 reads SGHRS; CDR2 reads YFSETQ. The V gene end was trimmed by 7 bases and the J gene end by 2 bases; junction bases not matched to a gene: 9. CDR3: CASATGGTSAYEQYF. The CDR3 bases are TGCGCCAGCGCCACCGGGGGGACTAGCGCCTACGAGCAGTACTTC.

In its sample, this clonotype was seen many times. CDR3 DNA: TGTGCCAGCAGCTCCGGGACTAGCGGGAGGAATCAAGAGACCCAGTACTTC. It codes for CASSSGTSGRNQETQYF. The chain has TRBV11-2 and TRBJ2-5, with TRBD2 matching over 15 bases. Germline CDR1 reads SGHAT; CDR2 reads FQNNGV. V was pared by 4 bases and J by 2 bases, with 5 bases of the junction left unmatched. The CDR3 runs to 17 residues.

This clonotype was counted ten times or more. CDR3 in amino acids: CASSLDYSYEQFF. The CDR3 DNA reads as TGTGCCAGCAGTTTAGACTATAGCTATGAGCAGTTCTTC. The V call is TRBV12-3 or TRBV12-4, the J call TRBJ2-1; D uncertain. CDR3 length: 13 amino acids. V lost 1 base and J lost 8, with 9 bases in between.

The chain carries TRBV4-1 and TRBJ2-2, with 8 bases that match TRBD1. This CDR3 has 17 residues. Looked up from germline, CDR1 is MGHRA and CDR2 is YSYEKL. J gave up 5 bases and V 0 bases, and 8 bases lay outside the gene matches. The CDR3 is CASSQEAPQGATGELFF. The CDR3 DNA reads TGCGCCAGCAGCCAAGAGGCTCCCCAGGGGGCAACCGGGGAGCTGTTTTTT.

This clonotype was found many times. The gene calls are TRBV11-1 and TRBJ2-1; 8 nucleotides align to TRBD2. This CDR3 is 15 amino acids long. J gave up 5 bases and V 4 bases, and 7 bases lay outside the gene matches. Germline V gives CDR1 SGHAT, CDR2 FQDESV (reference sequence). This chain's CDR3 is CASSSPGGTNNEQFF. The DNA for the CDR3 is TGTGCCAGCAGCTCTCCGGGGGGGACGAACAATGAGCAGTTCTTC. Drawing the rest from reference TRBV11-1 and TRBJ2-1, the complete variable domain is EAEVAQSPRYKITEKSQAVAFWCDPISGHATLYWYRQILGQGPELLVQFQDESVVDDSQLPKDRFSAERLKGVDSTLKIQPAELGDSAMYLCASSSPGGTNNEQFFGPGTRLTVL.

The V gene is TRBV9, the J gene TRBJ2-5; 10 nucleotides align to TRBD2. CDR1 and CDR2 from the germline V gene are SGDLS and YYNGEE. The CDR3 spans 16 residues. V was pared by 2 bases and J by 5 bases, with 9 bases of the junction left unmatched. CDR3 amino acids: CASSVGSGRALETQYF. The CDR3 nucleotides are TGTGCCAGCAGCGTGGGGAGCGGGAGGGCCCTTGAGACCCAGTACTTC.

The CDR3, as DNA: TGTGCCAGCATGGGGACAGGGGCATACAATGAGCAGTTCTTC. Translating it yields CASMGTGAYNEQFF. J is TRBJ2-1 and V is TRBV3-1, with TRBD1 matching over 10 bases. V shed 7 bases and J 4 bases; nucleotides not matched to a gene: 4. The length of the CDR3 is 14 residues. Germline V gene data show CDR1 as LGHDT and CDR2 as YNNKEL (reference sequence).

The V call is TRBV12-3 or TRBV12-4, the J call TRBJ2-3; 16 nucleotides line up with TRBD2. The CDR3 covers 19 residues. J was trimmed by 4 bases and V by 4 bases; bases with no gene match: 11. The CDR3: CASSYRGLAGGPLPDTQYF. In DNA, the CDR3 is TGTGCCAGCAGTTACCGGGGACTAGCGGGGGGGCCCCTACCAGATACGCAGTATTTT.

This clonotype appeared a single time. The chain links TRBV5-1 to TRBJ2-1; 14 bases match TRBD2. Germline V gives CDR1 SGHRS, CDR2 YFSETQ. The CDR3 consists of 20 residues. V was pared by 4 bases and J by 0 bases, with 12 bases of the junction left unmatched. The CDR3: CASSQNPGLAGGSSYNEQFF. The CDR3 nucleotides read TGCGCCAGCAGCCAGAATCCAGGACTAGCGGGAGGTAGCTCCTACAATGAGCAGTTCTTC.